The rows below give T cell receptor beta chains drawn from one sample of a study of metastatic and nonmetastatic thyroid tumors. TCRdb ran MiXCR on the PCR reads. The table lists almost 35,000 clones, about a third of them singletons. The sample comprised tumor tissue. These receptors were collected from a female donor with papillary thyroid cancer or a benign thyroid nodule (not recorded which). Some clones in this sample may be carry-over from other donors' samples. Each CDR3 is given with its conserved first and last residue. Each record gives: D gene, clone size, J gene, V gene, CDR3 protein, CDR3 DNA. A D gene is named only where the DNA matches it firmly. A clone size is listed for some rows: how often the clone was seen (once, few, many), or a class if it is expanded.

- - TRBJ1-4 TRBV15 CATSIGAFSEKLFF TGTGCCACCAGTATCGGGGCCTTTAGTGAAAAACTGTTTTTT
- - TRBJ1-2 TRBV27 CASSFSGRNYGYTF TGTGCCAGCAGTTTTAGCGGCAGGAACTATGGCTACACCTTC
- - TRBJ1-6 TRBV27 CASSLSGQMGNSPLHF TGTGCCAGCAGTTTGTCAGGCCAGATGGGCAATTCACCCCTCCACTTT
- few TRBJ2-6 TRBV28 CASTEGDPAGANVLTF TGTGCCAGCACCGAGGGGGACCCTGCTGGGGCCAACGTCCTGACTTTC
- few TRBJ1-6 TRBV10-3 CASSDDRNNSPLHF TGTGCCAGCAGTGACGACAGAAACAATTCACCCCTCCACTTT
TRBD1 - TRBJ2-7 TRBV5-6 CASSFTRQGYMPYEQYF TGTGCCAGCAGCTTCACCCGACAGGGCTATATGCCCTACGAGCAGTACTTC
TRBD2 - TRBJ2-3 TRBV4-1 CASSQDSTGLGLTDTQYF TGCGCCAGCAGCCAAGATAGCACCGGACTAGGACTCACAGATACGCAGTATTTT
TRBD2 - TRBJ2-7 TRBV5-1 CASSLSGSIRDEQYF TGCGCCAGCAGCTTAAGCGGGAGTATAAGGGACGAGCAGTACTTC
- few TRBJ2-1 TRBV19 CASSIGSTTYNEQFF TGTGCCAGTAGTATAGGCAGTACCACATACAATGAGCAGTTCTTC
- few TRBJ2-1 TRBV24-1 CATSDLGREQFF TGTGCCACCAGTGATTTAGGGCGGGAGCAGTTCTTC
- once TRBJ2-7 TRBV18 CASSSSSYEQYF TGTGCCAGCTCCTCTAGCTCCTACGAGCAGTACTTC
- - TRBJ1-5 TRBV19 CASSIGRRSNSNQPQHF TGTGCCAGTAGTATAGGTCGCAGATCAAATAGCAATCAGCCCCAGCATTTT
- - TRBJ1-2 TRBV28 CASSRPGPTGYGYTF TGTGCCAGCAGTAGACCCGGACCTACAGGCTATGGCTACACCTTC
TRBD1 - TRBJ1-1 TRBV28 CASRVRPGGAGNTEAFF TGTGCCAGCAGGGTACGTCCAGGGGGCGCGGGGAACACTGAAGCTTTCTTT
- few TRBJ1-2 TRBV6-1 CASRSLGGNGYGYTF TGTGCCAGCAGAAGCCTTGGGGGGAACGGCTATGGCTACACCTTC
TRBD2 - TRBJ2-5 TRBV19 CASSFSRGTQETQYF TGTGCCAGTAGTTTTTCGCGGGGGACCCAAGAGACCCAGTACTTC
TRBD1 many TRBJ1-2 TRBV9 CASSAAPGGAYYGYTF TGTGCCAGCAGCGCTGCCCCAGGGGGCGCGTACTATGGCTACACCTTC
- large TRBJ2-1 TRBV28 CASTPGGGAPYNEQFF TGTGCCAGCACTCCCGGGGGCGGGGCGCCGTACAATGAGCAGTTCTTC
TRBD2 few TRBJ2-3 TRBV12-3/TRBV12-4 CASSPGLAGDFSTDTQYF TGTGCCAGCAGTCCCGGACTAGCGGGAGATTTCAGCACAGATACGCAGTATTTT
- - TRBJ1-2 TRBV6-5 CASSSGQYGYTF TGTGCCAGCAGTTCCGGACAGTATGGCTACACCTTC
TRBD1 - TRBJ2-2 TRBV7-6 CASSETGGIGELFF TGTGCCAGCAGCGAGACAGGGGGGATCGGGGAGCTGTTTTTT
TRBD2 - TRBJ2-1 TRBV12-3/TRBV12-4 CASSLVSTSGSSYNEQFF TGTGCCAGCAGTTTAGTCTCGACTAGCGGGAGCTCCTACAATGAGCAGTTCTTC
TRBD1 - TRBJ2-7 TRBV6-1 CASSKDRPKYEQYF TGTGCCAGCAGTAAGGACAGGCCCAAATACGAGCAGTACTTC
- few TRBJ2-1 TRBV10-1 CASSGTQNNEQFF TGCGCCAGCAGTGGGACCCAAAACAATGAGCAGTTCTTC
- - TRBJ1-4 TRBV20-1 CSATNPWTDEKLFF TGCAGTGCTACCAATCCTTGGACGGATGAAAAACTGTTTTTT
- - TRBJ1-1 TRBV19 CASSIGTPNTEAFF TGTGCCAGTAGTATTGGGACACCAAACACTGAAGCTTTCTTT
TRBD1 - TRBJ1-2 TRBV6-1 CASSRQTGDYGYTF TGTGCCAGCAGTCGCCAGACAGGGGACTATGGCTACACCTTC